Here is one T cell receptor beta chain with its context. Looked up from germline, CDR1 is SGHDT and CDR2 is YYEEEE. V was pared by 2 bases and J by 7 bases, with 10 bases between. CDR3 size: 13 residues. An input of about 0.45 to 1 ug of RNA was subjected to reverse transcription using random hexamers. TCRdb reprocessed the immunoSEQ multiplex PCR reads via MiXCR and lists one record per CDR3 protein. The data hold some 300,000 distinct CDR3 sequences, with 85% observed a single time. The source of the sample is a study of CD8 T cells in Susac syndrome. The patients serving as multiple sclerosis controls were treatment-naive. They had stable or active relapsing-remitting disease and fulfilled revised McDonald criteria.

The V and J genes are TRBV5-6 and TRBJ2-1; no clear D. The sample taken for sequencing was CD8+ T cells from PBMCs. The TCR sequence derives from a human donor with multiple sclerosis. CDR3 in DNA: TGTGCCAGCAGCTTTAGTGTAAGAAATGAGCAGTTCTTC. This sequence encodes CASSFSVRNEQFF.